Listed here are 10 T cell receptor beta chains from one sample, sequenced in a study of shared clonotypes between healthy human individuals. This table comes from immunoSEQ multiplex PCR, and its TCRdb copy is limited to in-frame clones, with some not included. The repertoire holds around 1.9 million clones, with about 94% as singletons. Naive CD8 cells, CD45RO-negative and positively selected for CCR7, excluded terminally differentiated effector memory CD45RA+ cells. The sequencing input was naive CD8+ T cells from PBMCs. The source of these receptors is a man aged 18 to 29 in good health. Some clones in this sample may be carry-over from other donors' samples.

V and J are TRBV6-1 and TRBJ1-2; weak D call: TRBD1 (5 bases). The CDR3 has 14 residues. V gave up 6 bases and J gave up 0 bases, with 11 bases separating them. The V gene's germline CDR1 is MNHNS and CDR2 SASEGT. The CDR3 spells CASSPLGANYGYTF. The CDR3 bases are TGTGCCAGCAGCCCTTTGGGGGCTAACTATGGCTACACCTTC.

This chain connects TRBV10-3 to TRBJ2-3; 8 bases agree with TRBD2. The germline gives CDR1 ENHRY, CDR2 SYGVKD. This CDR3 region has 16 residues. The trim removed 3 bases at V and 2 bases at J, leaving 7 bases unmatched. Written as DNA, the CDR3 is TGTGCCATCAGTGATTTGCGGGAGGAACCCACAGATACGCAGTATTTT. It codes for CAISDLREEPTDTQYF.

The chain has TRBV30 and TRBJ2-1, with 11 bases fitting TRBD2. After removal of 4 bases from V and 4 bases from J, the junction contained 3 bases not matched to a gene. The CDR3 has 14 amino acids. In germline, CDR1 is GTSNPN, CDR2 SVGIG (reference sequence). CDR3 in DNA: TGTGCCTGGACCGGACTAGCGGGTTACAATGAGCAGTTCTTC. It is translated as CAWTGLAGYNEQFF.

The chain combines TRBV4-3 with TRBJ2-1; D call uncertain. The V and J ends lost 0 bases and 0 bases respectively, with 6 bases between them. This CDR3 has 15 residues. The germline gives CDR1 LGHNA, CDR2 YSLEER. The CDR3 DNA reads TGCGCCAGCAGCCAAGATGCGGACTCCTACAATGAGCAGTTCTTC. Protein product: CASSQDADSYNEQFF.

The J gene is TRBJ2-1, the V gene TRBV29-1, with 9 positions matching TRBD1. This CDR3 is 13 amino acids long. Germline CDR1 and CDR2: SQVTM and ANQGSEA. V was clipped by 4 bases and J by 9 bases; unmatched bases: 7. The CDR3 DNA reads TGCAGCGTTGGACAGGGGGTGGTTCTTGAGCAGTTCTTC. This sequence encodes CSVGQGVVLEQFF.

The chain recombines TRBV4-1 with TRBJ1-2; 10 nucleotides align to TRBD1. Germline CDR1 reads MGHRA; CDR2 reads YSYEKL. The CDR3 consists of 15 residues. V trimming: 6 bases; J trimming: 2 bases; junction bases outside the gene matches: 6. The CDR3 reads CASRGRTGGNYGYTF. CDR3 sequence (DNA): TGCGCCAGCAGAGGGAGGACAGGGGGAAACTATGGCTACACCTTC.

The sample holds one count of this clone. The V call is TRBV6-1, the J call TRBJ2-7; maybe TRBD1 (5 bases). Trimming removed 10 bases from V and 5 bases from J, with 18 bases in between. The CDR3 extends over 13 amino acids. CDR1 is MNHNS and CDR2 is SASEGT in the germline V gene. For the CDR3, the DNA is TGTGCCATATGGGGCAGGGTCCTCGACGAGCAGTACTTC. It is translated as CAIWGRVLDEQYF.

The chain combines TRBV7-3 with TRBJ2-2; no definite D call. Germline V gene data show CDR1 as SGHTA and CDR2 as FQGTGA. The CDR3 length is 13 residues. V gave up 5 bases and J gave up 4 bases, with 8 bases separating them. The CDR3 loop is CASSPRPTGELFF. CDR3 coding DNA: TGTGCCAGCAGCCCGCGACCCACCGGGGAGCTGTTTTTT.

V is TRBV27 and J is TRBJ1-2; D remains ambiguous. Trimming shortened V by 3 bases and J by 0 bases, and 8 bases separated the two germline ends. Germline assignment: CDR1 MNHEY and CDR2 SMNVEV (reference sequence). The CDR3 runs to 14 residues. The CDR3 DNA is TGTGCCAGCAGTTTCCGGGGTGCTAACTATGGCTACACCTTC. Its protein is CASSFRGANYGYTF.

This clone was seen only a few times. The rearrangement uses TRBV28 and TRBJ1-1; TRBD1 is a possible D gene (6 bases). Trimming removed 3 bases at V and 7 bases at J, with 15 bases between. Looked up from germline, CDR1 is MDHEN and CDR2 is SYDVKM. The CDR3 is made up of 14 amino acids. This CDR3 reads CASSLGGDTVEAFF. The CDR3 nucleotides are TGTGCCAGCAGTTTGGGGGGCGATACGGTTGAAGCTTTCTTT.